This T cell receptor beta chain came from a study of monozygotic twins with inflammatory bowel disease. Findings and caveats of the study: IBD patients, compared with healthy twins, shared fewer clonotypes with others (especially with disease activity). Resolution of different T cell subtypes was not achieved.

Note on this clonotype: The target antigen is unknown.

TCRdb re-called the 5' RACE reads, yielding one record per CDR3 amino acid sequence without DNA. Recorded here are about 450,000 distinct CDR3 sequences; the top ten clones represent 2% to 2.5%. The clonotype originates from a human donor with ulcerative colitis or Crohn's disease, or a healthy co-twin of an affected twin (not recorded which). The material sequenced was blood.

This CDR3 reads CASNPDYTGELFF. V gene TRBV2 combines with J gene TRBJ2-2. The CDR3 has 13 residues. Germline V CDR1 and CDR2: SNHLY, FYNNEI.